A single sample gave rise to the 31 T cell receptor beta chains below, sequenced in a study of beta chain features in type 1 diabetes. The whole isolated RNA underwent reverse transcription, so sequencing captured expressed TCRB transcripts. TCRdb's copy holds only in-frame clones and misses some; the assay was immunoSEQ multiplex PCR. Counted here are hundreds of thousands of clones, around a sixth occurring once; the ten biggest clones make up around 0.095%. The source material was naive CD4+ T cells from blood. These receptors were obtained from a man aged 18 to 29 in good health.

This clone was detected a few times. The chain combines TRBV13 with TRBJ1-2; 9 positions agree with TRBD1. CDR1 is PRHDT, CDR2 FYEKMQ, per germline (reference sequence). The CDR3 contains 14 residues. The ends lost 6 bases at V and 4 bases at J; junction bases unmatched: 6. The chain's CDR3 is CASRGQGRGYGYTF. In DNA, the CDR3 is TGTGCCAGCAGGGGACAGGGCCGGGGCTATGGCTACACCTTC.

V and J are TRBV7-8 and TRBJ2-5; a weak D match, TRBD1 (5 bases). The CDR3 spans 16 residues. CDR1 is SGHVS and CDR2 is FQNEAQ in the germline V gene. V was clipped by 5 bases and J by 4 bases, with 20 bases between them. CDR3 in DNA: TGTGCCAGCAGCCCCGATGCTGGGGCGGAATCAGAGACCCAGTACTTC. This translates into CASSPDAGAESETQYF.

This clone was observed a few times. This chain connects TRBV27 to TRBJ2-5; D is ambiguous. Germline loops: CDR1 MNHEY, CDR2 SMNVEV (reference sequence). The ends were cut back, 0 bases at V and 8 bases at J, with 13 bases in the middle. The CDR3 contains 14 residues. This CDR3 reads CASSLSSGQNTQYF. CDR3 DNA sequence: TGTGCCAGCAGTTTATCGTCAGGCCAAAACACCCAGTACTTC.

This clone was seen only a few times. The rearrangement links TRBV9 to TRBJ1-2; 7 nucleotides align to TRBD1. The V and J ends lost 4 bases and 2 bases, in that order; junction bases with no gene match: 8. CDR3 length: 15 amino acids. Germline loops: CDR1 SGDLS, CDR2 YYNGEE. CDR3: CASSPRTGVNYGYTF. CDR3 DNA: TGTGCCAGCAGCCCCCGGACAGGAGTAAACTATGGCTACACCTTC.

This clone turned up a few times. The chain combines TRBV5-4 with TRBJ2-3; 7 bases match TRBD2. CDR3 length: 15 residues. Germline V gives CDR1 SGHNT, CDR2 YYREEE (reference sequence). The J segment lost 0 bases and the V segment lost 4 bases, leaving 5 bases of the junction unmatched. The CDR3 sequence: CASSPTSVSTDTQYF. The DNA for the CDR3 is TGTGCCAGCAGCCCTACTAGCGTCAGCACAGATACGCAGTATTTT.

In its sample, this clone was seen a few times. The CDR3 region has the DNA TGTGCCAGCAGCCCACATACCGTCGCCAAAAACATTCAGTACTTC. Protein sequence: CASSPHTVAKNIQYF. This sequence joins TRBV9 and TRBJ2-4; D unresolved. The CDR3 loop spans 15 amino acids. V gave up 4 bases and J gave up 1 base, with 12 bases separating them. CDR1 and CDR2 from the germline V gene are SGDLS and YYNGEE.

This clone was seen a few times. The chain has TRBV9 and TRBJ2-7; 8 bases align to TRBD2. Germline V gene data show CDR1 as SGDLS and CDR2 as YYNGEE. This CDR3 is built from 15 residues. V lost 0 bases and J lost 3; bases outside the gene matches: 5. DNA for the CDR3: TGTGCCAGCAGCGTAGGAACGGGAGGGGTCTACGAGCAGTACTTC. It specifies CASSVGTGGVYEQYF.

This sequence joins TRBV5-1 and TRBJ1-4; D gene ambiguous. Trimming left V 5 bases short and J 5 bases short, with 13 bases between. The CDR3 is made up of 14 amino acids. Germline CDR1 reads SGHRS; CDR2 reads YFSETQ. Here the CDR3 reads CASRPSGRNEKLFF. As DNA, the CDR3 is TGCGCCAGCAGACCTTCCGGGCGGAATGAAAAACTGTTTTTT.

J is TRBJ2-3 and V is TRBV27; 7 nucleotides line up with TRBD1. The V gene's germline CDR1 is MNHEY and CDR2 SMNVEV (reference sequence). V was pared by 2 bases and J by 3 bases, with 11 bases of the junction left unmatched. The CDR3 totals 17 residues. CDR3 sequence: CASSLDRRTGLTDTQYF. The CDR3 DNA reads as TGTGCCAGCAGTTTAGACCGCCGGACAGGACTGACAGATACGCAGTATTTT.

There are a few counts of this clone. The gene calls are TRBV7-8 and TRBJ1-2, with TRBD1 matching 8 bases. This CDR3 has 16 amino acids. Looked up from germline, CDR1 is SGHVS and CDR2 is FQNEAQ. J was trimmed by 4 bases and V by 3 bases; bases with no gene match: 10. CDR3 amino acids: CASSFQDRAAAYGYTF. The CDR3 region has the DNA TGTGCCAGCAGCTTCCAGGACAGGGCTGCGGCCTATGGCTACACCTTC.

This clone has more than one count but fewer than ten. This chain uses TRBV19 with TRBJ1-1, with 9 bases matching TRBD1. V lost 7 bases, J lost 9 bases, and 15 bases stayed unmatched. Germline V gene data show CDR1 as LNHDA and CDR2 as SQIVND (reference sequence). The length of the CDR3 is 15 residues. The DNA of the CDR3 is TGTGCCAGTAACCGTGGCTCCGGGACAGGGCTACAAGCTTTCTTT. It codes for CASNRGSGTGLQAFF.

This clone has just one count. J is TRBJ2-2 and V is TRBV6-5, with 9 bases aligning to TRBD2. The germline V gene has CDR1 MNHEY and CDR2 SVGAGI. CDR3 length: 13 amino acids. The CDR3 sequence is CVAGTSPHNVLFF. The CDR3 coding sequence is TGTGTAGCCGGGACTAGCCCCCATAACGTGCTGTTTTTT.

V usage is TRBV7-9 and J usage is TRBJ2-3, with D perhaps matching TRBD2 (6 bases). Trimming removed 5 bases at V and 3 bases at J, with 15 bases between. Per the germline V gene, CDR1 is SEHNR and CDR2 is FQNEAQ (reference sequence). The CDR3 covers 15 residues. The DNA for the CDR3 is TGTGCCAGCAGCCTCCCGGGGGTAGGGACAGATACGCAGTATTTT. Encoded protein: CASSLPGVGTDTQYF.

This clone showed up just a few times. The chain has TRBV28 and TRBJ2-4, with D perhaps matching TRBD1 (8 bases). Germline-derived CDR1 and CDR2 are MDHEN and SYDVKM. The CDR3 is made up of 21 amino acids. The V end lost 6 bases, the J end lost 0 bases, and 30 bases lay between the germline ends. The CDR3 region has the DNA TGTGCCAGCAGGCAAATAGGCAAGGACAGGGAGGGGGCTCTAGCCAAAAACATTCAGTACTTC. This codes for CASRQIGKDREGALAKNIQYF. The full variable domain, completed using reference TRBV28 and TRBJ2-4, is DVKVTQSSRYLVKRTGEKVFLECVQDMDHENMFWYRQDPGLGLRLIYFSYDVKMKEKGDIPEGYSVSREKKERFSLILESASTNQTSMYLCASRQIGKDREGALAKNIQYFGAGTRLSVL.

The chain couples TRBV4-2 to TRBJ2-7, with TRBD2 matching 7 bases. The CDR3 loop spans 14 amino acids. Germline V CDR1 and CDR2: LGHNA, YNFKEQ. V gave up 0 bases and J gave up 3 bases; unmatched junction bases: 2. The CDR3 spells CASSQEGRDYEQYF. The CDR3 DNA reads as TGTGCCAGCAGCCAAGAGGGGAGGGACTACGAGCAGTACTTC.

The rearrangement joins TRBV19 to TRBJ2-4; 7 positions agree with TRBD2. The CDR3 loop spans 12 amino acids. CDR1 LNHDA and CDR2 SQIVND come from the germline V gene (reference sequence). With V trimmed by 4 bases and J by 6 bases, 0 bases remained unmatched. This CDR3 reads CASSTSGNIQYF. The CDR3 DNA sequence: TGTGCCAGTAGTACTAGCGGAAACATTCAGTACTTC.

The chain carries TRBV11-2 and TRBJ1-2; 9 bases are shared with TRBD1. CDR3 size: 14 residues. Germline V lookup: CDR1 SGHAT, CDR2 FQNNGV. V lost 7 bases to trimming and J lost 4 bases; unmatched junction nucleotides: 7. DNA of the CDR3: TGTGCCAGCACCCCACAGGGGGCCTTCTATGGCTACACCTTC. Translation gives CASTPQGAFYGYTF.

This clone was seen a handful of times. The chain has TRBV6-1 and TRBJ1-2; no reliable D call. This CDR3 is 14 amino acids long. Trimming took off 7 bases at V and 8 bases at J, with 20 bases between the two ends. Germline V gene sequence: CDR1 MNHNS, CDR2 SASEGT. CDR3 sequence: CASMVGSPLPGYTF. CDR3 in DNA: TGTGCCAGCATGGTCGGGAGCCCCCTACCCGGCTACACCTTC.

This clone has only a few counts. The CDR3 DNA is TGCGCCAGCAGCTTGGGGACAGGGGCAATATACAATGAGCAGTTCTTC. Protein: CASSLGTGAIYNEQFF. The chain employs TRBV5-1 and TRBJ2-1; 9 positions agree with TRBD1. Per the germline V gene, CDR1 is SGHRS and CDR2 is YFSETQ. The J segment lost 4 bases and the V segment lost 0 bases, leaving 5 bases of the junction unmatched. This CDR3 spans 16 amino acids.

The chain links TRBV9 to TRBJ2-3; 7 nucleotides align to TRBD2. The CDR3 contains 14 residues. Germline assignment: CDR1 SGDLS and CDR2 YYNGEE. The trim removed 6 bases at V and 0 bases at J, leaving 4 bases unmatched. The CDR3 DNA reads as TGTGCCAGCACCTTTAGCGGGAGCACAGATACGCAGTATTTT. Protein: CASTFSGSTDTQYF.

The genes are TRBV7-2 and TRBJ2-3; no clear D. Germline lookup yields CDR1 SGHTA and CDR2 FQGNSA. The CDR3 loop spans 15 amino acids. The germline V and J ends were trimmed by 2 bases and 3 bases, with 12 bases remaining between them. CDR3 sequence reads: CASSLRLGATDTQYF. As DNA, the CDR3 is TGTGCCAGCAGCTTACGTTTAGGTGCTACAGATACGCAGTATTTT.

Only a few counts were recorded for this clone. The CDR3 loop reads CASSSTSGVETQYF. The CDR3 bases are TGCGCCAGCAGCTCGACTAGCGGGGTTGAGACCCAGTACTTC. V and J are TRBV5-1 and TRBJ2-5, with 11 bases lining up with TRBD2. This CDR3 has 14 amino acids. V was pared by 3 bases and J by 5 bases, with 3 bases of the junction left unmatched. The germline gives CDR1 SGHRS, CDR2 YFSETQ.

This clone was observed a handful of times. The rearrangement uses TRBV6-6 and TRBJ2-7, with D possibly TRBD1 on 6 matching bases. V gave up 6 bases and J gave up 0 bases, with 9 bases separating them. The CDR3 length is 13 residues. Germline V gene sequence: CDR1 MNHNY, CDR2 SVGAGI (reference sequence). In DNA form, the CDR3 reads TGTGCCAGCAGGGACAGACACTCCTACGAGCAGTACTTC. As protein: CASRDRHSYEQYF.

The chain employs TRBV7-6 and TRBJ2-3; 8 bases line up with TRBD2. The germline V gene encodes CDR1 SGHVS and CDR2 FNYEAQ. The CDR3 contains 16 residues. The junction had 8 bases not matched to a gene; V was cut back by 0 bases and J by 6 bases. In DNA form, the CDR3 reads TGTGCCAGCAGCTTAGCAGCGGGGGCTTTGTCGGATACGCAGTATTTT. Protein product: CASSLAAGALSDTQYF.

J is TRBJ2-7 and V is TRBV28; tentatively, D is TRBD1 (6 bases). Germline V lookup: CDR1 MDHEN, CDR2 SYDVKM. The CDR3 consists of 15 residues. Trimming left V 6 bases short and J 6 bases short, with 21 bases between. In DNA, the CDR3 is TGTGCCAGCAGGTCTCCTACAGGGCTCTCGGGCGAGCAGTACTTC. It is translated as CASRSPTGLSGEQYF.

This chain connects TRBV5-6 to TRBJ2-7; D is unresolved. Germline V gives CDR1 SGHDT, CDR2 YYEEEE. This CDR3 comprises 11 residues. Trimming removed 4 bases at V and 7 bases at J, with 9 bases between. The CDR3 nucleotides read TGTGCCAGCAGCCGCCGGTGGGAGCAGTACTTC. Translated: CASSRRWEQYF.

In its sample, this clone was seen a few times. This chain joins TRBV5-6 and TRBJ1-1; no definite D call. Germline-derived CDR1 and CDR2 are SGHDT and YYEEEE. This CDR3 has 12 amino acids. Trimming pared 3 bases from V and 3 bases from J, leaving 6 bases between. The CDR3 DNA is TGTGCCAGCAGCTGGCGTGACACTGAAGCTTTCTTT. This gives the protein CASSWRDTEAFF.

This clone was found many times. This chain uses TRBV7-2 with TRBJ2-3; tentative D call: TRBD2 (6 bases). Germline values: CDR1 SGHTA, CDR2 FQGNSA. The CDR3 runs 14 residues. The V end was cut by 6 bases, the J end by 6 bases, with 16 bases between. The DNA for the CDR3 is TGTGCCAGCAGTACCCGGGGGAGCAAGGATACGCAGTATTTT. It translates to CASSTRGSKDTQYF. The full variable domain, its missing parts supplied by reference TRBV7-2 and TRBJ2-3, is GAGVSQSPSNKVTEKGKDVELRCDPISGHTALYWYRQSLGQGLEFLIYFQGNSAPDKSGLPSDRFSAERTGGSVSTLTIQRTQQEDSAVYLCASSTRGSKDTQYFGPGTRLTVL.

Details on this clone: The junction and the germline gene differ at one end; a read error may be behind it. The chain is built from TRBV9 and TRBJ1-5; the D is unclear. Germline CDR1 is SGDLS and CDR2 is YYNGEE. The CDR3 totals 13 residues. The CDR3 spells CACSVHSNQPQHF. The CDR3 nucleotides read TGTGCCTGCAGCGTACATAGCAATCAGCCCCAGCATTTT. Full variable domain (outside the CDR3, taken from reference TRBV9 and TRBJ1-5): DSGVTQTPKHLITATGQRVTLRCSPRSGDLSVYWYQQSLDQGLQFLIQYYNGEERAKGNILERFSAQQFPDLHSELNLSSLELGDSALYFCACSVHSNQPQHFGDGTRLSIL.

This sequence joins TRBV6-6 and TRBJ1-1, with D unclear. This CDR3 contains 13 residues. With 4 bases removed from V and 6 bases from J, the gap between germline ends came to 12 bases. Looked up from germline, CDR1 is MNHNY and CDR2 is SVGAGI (reference sequence). The CDR3 nucleotides are TGTGCCAGCAGTTTAGGAAGGGTTGCTGAAGCTTTCTTT. The encoded protein is CASSLGRVAEAFF.

This chain joins TRBV4-3 and TRBJ2-3, with 8 bases fitting TRBD1. Germline CDR1 and CDR2: LGHNA and YSLEER. V lost 2 bases and J lost 1; bases outside the gene matches: 5. The CDR3 has 16 residues. The CDR3 here is CASSQHPGQGTDTQYF. The CDR3 DNA is TGCGCCAGCAGCCAACACCCGGGACAGGGCACAGATACGCAGTATTTT.